The rows below give T cell receptor beta chains drawn from one sample of a study of T cells in Graves' hyperthyroidism and ophthalmopathy. TCRdb fed the multiplex PCR reads into MiXCR, producing one record per CDR3 protein. This sample has approximately 400,000 distinct CDR3 sequences, with less than 20% found just once. The specimen was blood. The origin of the receptors is a woman younger than 35 with Graves' hyperthyroidism that later progressed to Graves' ophthalmopathy. Each CDR3 is given with its conserved first and last residue. Each record gives: CDR3 length, V gene, D gene, clone size, J gene, CDR3 protein, CDR3 DNA. D genes are given only for firm matches. Clone size is shown for a subset of rows, as once, few, many or a class of expanded clone.

length: 17
V: TRBV30
D: -
size: many
J: TRBJ2-1
CDR3: CAWSVRGSSFSYNEQFF
DNA: TGTGCCTGGAGTGTTCGTGGTAGCTCTTTCTCCTACAATGAGCAGTTCTTC

length: 17
V: TRBV3-1
D: TRBD2
size: many
J: TRBJ2-7
CDR3: CASSQDGAAGDRYEQYF
DNA: TGTGCCAGCAGCCAAGATGGAGCCGCGGGAGACCGCTACGAGCAGTACTTC

length: 14
V: TRBV5-1
D: -
size: -
J: TRBJ2-5
CDR3: CASSTNGPGETQYF
DNA: TGCGCCAGCAGCACAAACGGACCCGGAGAGACCCAGTACTTC

length: 16
V: TRBV11-3
D: -
size: -
J: TRBJ2-6
CDR3: CASSLGPLSRANVLTF
DNA: TGTGCCAGCAGCTTAGGCCCCCTTTCTCGGGCCAACGTCCTGACTTTC

length: 16
V: TRBV11-2
D: TRBD2
size: -
J: TRBJ2-1
CDR3: CASSARLAGWVLEQFF
DNA: TGTGCCAGCAGCGCGCGACTAGCGGGATGGGTGCTGGAGCAGTTCTTC

length: 16
V: TRBV20-1
D: TRBD1
size: many
J: TRBJ2-5
CDR3: CSARVRDRGTQETQYF
DNA: TGCAGTGCTAGAGTGAGGGACAGAGGAACCCAAGAGACCCAGTACTTC

length: 15
V: TRBV2
D: -
size: -
J: TRBJ1-2
CDR3: CASSEVTNSAHGYTF
DNA: TGTGCCAGCAGTGAAGTAACGAACAGCGCGCATGGCTACACCTTC

length: 13
V: TRBV29-1
D: TRBD1
size: -
J: TRBJ1-1
CDR3: CSVKGAANTEAFF
DNA: TGCAGCGTGAAGGGGGCGGCGAACACTGAAGCTTTCTTT

length: 16
V: TRBV28
D: TRBD2
size: many
J: TRBJ2-5
CDR3: CASSWGLARLQETQYF
DNA: TGTGCCAGCAGTTGGGGACTAGCGCGCCTTCAAGAGACCCAGTACTTC

length: 16
V: TRBV15
D: -
size: -
J: TRBJ2-2
CDR3: CATSRDIGGSAGELFF
DNA: TGTGCCACCAGCAGAGATATAGGGGGTTCGGCCGGGGAGCTGTTTTTT

length: 15
V: TRBV11-2
D: TRBD2
size: many
J: TRBJ2-5
CDR3: CASSPGLAGTETQYF
DNA: TGTGCCAGCAGCCCCGGACTAGCGGGAACAGAGACCCAGTACTTC

length: 13
V: TRBV10-3
D: -
size: -
J: TRBJ2-2
CDR3: CAISVGDTGELFF
DNA: TGTGCCATCAGTGTAGGGGACACCGGGGAGCTGTTTTTT

length: 19
V: TRBV24-1
D: TRBD1
size: -
J: TRBJ1-4
CDR3: CATSDFRGDRVETNEKLFF
DNA: TGTGCCACCAGTGATTTTAGGGGGGACAGGGTTGAAACTAATGAAAAACTGTTTTTT

length: 17
V: TRBV10-3
D: -
size: many
J: TRBJ2-5
CDR3: CAISESRGRGGQETQYF
DNA: TGTGCCATCAGTGAGTCACGTGGTAGGGGCGGCCAAGAGACCCAGTACTTC

length: 13
V: TRBV7-2
D: -
size: -
J: TRBJ2-1
CDR3: CASSLGGYGGQFF
DNA: TGTGCCAGCAGCTTAGGTGGGTACGGGGGCCAGTTCTTC

length: 16
V: TRBV11-2
D: -
size: -
J: TRBJ2-2
CDR3: CASSPVRGGKSGELFF
DNA: TGTGCCAGCAGCCCCGTGAGGGGTGGAAAGTCCGGGGAGCTGTTTTTT

length: 14
V: TRBV19
D: -
size: -
J: TRBJ2-7
CDR3: CASSILGNPYEQYF
DNA: TGTGCCAGTAGTATTTTGGGCAATCCCTACGAGCAGTACTTC

length: 16
V: TRBV6-1
D: -
size: few
J: TRBJ2-2
CDR3: CASSELSWREPGELFF
DNA: TGTGCCAGCAGTGAATTAAGTTGGAGGGAGCCCGGGGAGCTGTTTTTT

length: 16
V: TRBV11-2
D: -
size: many
J: TRBJ2-1
CDR3: CASSLGGTPLYNEQFF
DNA: TGTGCCAGCAGCTTAGGGGGGACCCCTCTGTACAATGAGCAGTTCTTC

length: 19
V: TRBV20-1
D: -
size: -
J: TRBJ2-1
CDR3: CSYKPDRSGGGYSYNEQFF
DNA: TGCAGTTACAAACCAGACCGGTCGGGCGGCGGATACTCCTACAATGAGCAGTTCTTC

length: 14
V: TRBV19
D: -
size: -
J: TRBJ2-1
CDR3: CASSIGGIYNEQFF
DNA: TGTGCCAGTAGTATTGGCGGGATCTACAATGAGCAGTTCTTC

length: 14
V: TRBV25-1
D: -
size: -
J: TRBJ1-1
CDR3: CASSGDQRGTEAFF
DNA: TGTGCCAGCAGTGGGGACCAGCGGGGCACTGAAGCTTTCTTT

length: 14
V: TRBV6-1
D: -
size: many
J: TRBJ2-3
CDR3: CASSAGRRADTQYF
DNA: TGTGCCAGCAGTGCCGGGAGAAGGGCGGATACGCAGTATTTT

length: 16
V: TRBV5-1
D: -
size: many
J: TRBJ2-1
CDR3: CASSLGLASSYNEQFF
DNA: TGCGCCAGCAGCTTGGGTCTAGCGAGCTCCTACAATGAGCAGTTCTTC

length: 16
V: TRBV12-3/TRBV12-4
D: -
size: many
J: TRBJ1-5
CDR3: CASSPDLDRMGQPQHF
DNA: TGTGCCAGCAGTCCCGATCTTGACAGGATGGGTCAGCCCCAGCATTTT

length: 14
V: TRBV5-6
D: -
size: few
J: TRBJ2-7
CDR3: CASSLGQKTYEQYF
DNA: TGTGCCAGCAGCTTGGGACAGAAAACCTACGAGCAGTACTTC

length: 13
V: TRBV2
D: -
size: many
J: TRBJ1-2
CDR3: CASSVKANYGYTF
DNA: TGTGCCAGCAGTGTAAAGGCTAACTATGGCTACACCTTC

length: 12
V: TRBV13
D: -
size: many
J: TRBJ2-1
CDR3: CASSLGRSEQFF
DNA: TGTGCCAGCAGCTTAGGTCGGAGTGAGCAGTTCTTC

length: 14
V: TRBV20-1
D: -
size: many
J: TRBJ2-1
CDR3: CSANKAEPRNEQFF
DNA: TGCAGTGCTAACAAAGCGGAGCCGCGGAATGAGCAGTTCTTC

length: 12
V: TRBV10-2
D: -
size: -
J: TRBJ2-1
CDR3: CASSEPRGEQFF
DNA: TGCGCCAGCAGTGAGCCCCGTGGGGAGCAGTTCTTC

length: 16
V: TRBV28
D: -
size: many
J: TRBJ2-5
CDR3: CASSLQSFTAEGTQYF
DNA: TGTGCCAGCAGTTTACAGTCTTTTACGGCGGAAGGGACCCAGTACTTC

length: 15
V: TRBV2
D: -
size: once
J: TRBJ2-2
CDR3: CATSEYFANTGELFF
DNA: TGTGCCACCAGTGAATACTTTGCGAACACCGGGGAGCTGTTTTTT

length: 15
V: TRBV7-2
D: TRBD1
size: few
J: TRBJ2-7
CDR3: CASSLDGTGGYEQYF
DNA: TGTGCCAGCAGCCTAGACGGGACAGGGGGCTACGAGCAGTACTTC

length: 15
V: TRBV28
D: TRBD2
size: many
J: TRBJ2-1
CDR3: CASHWTSGSRDEQFF
DNA: TGTGCCAGCCATTGGACTAGCGGGAGTCGGGATGAGCAGTTCTTC

length: 14
V: TRBV7-7
D: TRBD1
size: few
J: TRBJ2-7
CDR3: CASSAGQGAYEQYF
DNA: TGTGCTAGCAGCGCGGGACAGGGGGCCTACGAGCAGTACTTC

length: 13
V: TRBV6-1
D: -
size: -
J: TRBJ1-1
CDR3: CASRLRVDTEAFF
DNA: TGTGCCAGCAGATTGAGGGTGGACACTGAAGCTTTCTTT

length: 16
V: TRBV19
D: -
size: many
J: TRBJ1-5
CDR3: CASSITQTFSNQPQHF
DNA: TGTGCCAGTAGTATAACCCAGACATTTAGCAATCAGCCCCAGCATTTT

length: 14
V: TRBV2
D: -
size: many
J: TRBJ2-1
CDR3: CASRSQTEYNEQFF
DNA: TGTGCCAGCCGGAGTCAAACCGAATACAATGAGCAGTTCTTC

length: 11
V: TRBV7-8
D: -
size: many
J: TRBJ2-1
CDR3: CASSSPREQFF
DNA: TGTGCCAGCAGCTCCCCCAGGGAGCAGTTCTTC

length: 14
V: TRBV20-1
D: -
size: many
J: TRBJ2-1
CDR3: CSATTQRGAFEQFF
DNA: TGCAGTGCTACTACTCAGAGGGGGGCATTTGAGCAGTTCTTC

length: 14
V: TRBV7-9
D: -
size: many
J: TRBJ2-5
CDR3: CASSLGGYQETQYF
DNA: TGTGCCAGCAGCTTAGGAGGGTACCAAGAGACCCAGTACTTC

length: 14
V: TRBV5-1
D: -
size: -
J: TRBJ2-7
CDR3: CASSLRLLPYEQYF
DNA: TGCGCCAGCAGCCTCAGACTACTACCCTACGAGCAGTACTTC